This T cell receptor beta chain was identified during a study of regulatory T cells in long-lasting Graves disease (dated by TCRdb to 2020 to 2022). About the investigation overall: Patients with newly diagnosed Graves' disease had been on antithyroid drugs for under 3 months. A total of roughly 33 samples underwent TCR sequencing: some 13 from persistent and roughly 20 from newly diagnosed Graves' disease patients. The study was conducted in China and was registered as a clinical trial. Patients with persistent Graves' disease were compared with patients with newly diagnosed Graves' disease using TCR sequencing and RNA sequencing of peripheral blood. What the study reported, not specific to this receptor: Persistent Graves' disease patients showed lower TCR Shannon entropy and fewer highly expanded clones than newly diagnosed patients, suggesting clonal expansion. Preferential use of TRBV28, TRBJ1-2 and TRBJ2-5 was observed in persistent disease, whereas TRBV20-1 and TRBJ2-1 were favored in newly diagnosed disease. The authors noted that the small sample size was a limitation that may lower accuracy. A larger number of public clonotypes was shared among persistent patients (fewer than 3,000) than among newly diagnosed patients (roughly 930). Because the primary lesion, thyroid tissue, could not be accessed, the study looked at peripheral blood alone. Sequencing and analysis were limited to the TCR beta chain.

The CDR3, cysteine through phenylalanine, is 17 amino acids long. Only the CDR3 DNA stays, 51 bases, in frame from base 1. CDR1 MGHRA and CDR2 YSYEKL are derived from the germline V gene. At the junction V is shortened by 3 bases and J by 3 bases; bases outside the gene matches: 7. Comment on this clonotype: The target of this receptor is not known. No base quality information exists; no much larger clone differs at one position.

Receptors were amplified or captured by multiplex PCR. Sequencing took place on an Illumina HiSeq 4000. To build TCR beta libraries, CDR3 regions were amplified by Arm-PCR using iRepertoire HTBI primers. PCR products were gel purified before sequencing. The authors' analysis ran thus. Gene usage analysis of CDR3 amino acid clonotypes relied on the 60 or so TRBV and 14 TRBJ segments identified across samples. Filtered high-quality paired reads were merged into contigs using COPE and FqMerger. BLAST was used to align contigs to IMGT TRBV, TRBD and TRBJ reference genes, and CDR3 was defined according to IMGT. Any clonotype with a frequency above 0.1% was classified as a highly expanded clone. Shannon entropy was used to measure repertoire diversity, and the Gini coefficient was used to measure V-J evenness. A clonotype found in more than one individual was treated as public. The raw public reads went through TCRdb reprocessing: fastp at Q25, MiXCR clone calling, in-frame beta chains kept. Here each entry gathers all rows of one CDR3 protein and keeps the most common genes and DNA. The V and J calls and clone size come from TCRdb's table, not from the authors' own analysis. The sample table lists over 450,000 distinct CDR3 sequences, approximately 12% of them with a count of one. The top ten constitute approximately 9% of the sample.

The time point label, read with the paper, signifies: newly diagnosed GD, antithyroid drugs for less than 3 months. RNA was extracted from PBMCs in TRIzol for both TCR sequencing and RNA sequencing. The diagnosis of Graves' disease followed American Thyroid Association guidelines. Recruitment of patients was carried out at an endocrinology department in Xi'an, China. From each patient, about 9 milliliters of peripheral blood was collected into an EDTA anticoagulant tube. Ficoll Paque Plus density gradient separation was used to isolate PBMCs, and no further T cell sorting was done. An Agilent 2100 Bioanalyzer and agarose gel were used to assess RNA quality, and a NanoDrop 2000 was used to measure RNA concentration. The data were also submitted as part of a second study, on T cells in Graves' hyperthyroidism and ophthalmopathy. From that second study: Stable Graves' hyperthyroidism was defined as the absence of progression to ophthalmopathy over 18 months of follow-up. Hyperthyroidism patients were newly diagnosed, had a disease duration of under 2 months, and were aged 18 to 65 years. Patients with uncontrolled infections, other autoimmune diseases, pregnancy or lactation were excluded. Diagnoses were established on the basis of clinical symptoms, serum thyroxine and TRAb, thyroid ultrasound, and orbital computed tomography. The TCR CDR3 was subjected to a first round of RT-PCR using the HTBI primer set and the Qiagen OneStep RT-PCR kit. Blood samples also contained most of the expanded thyroid clonotypes (frequency above 0.001), which suggests that blood repertoires may reflect thyroid immune responses. In cross-validation, a model built on a 13 V-J signature told ophthalmopathy apart from stable hyperthyroidism with 87.88% sensitivity and approximately 81% specificity, and in testing the same model reached 80%/75%. In validation, progression to ophthalmopathy was predicted by the model with 55% to 71% sensitivity and nearly 75% specificity, a median of 6.5 months before onset. TCR V-J signatures able to tell the groups apart were searched for in a discovery cohort of approximately 95 patients, of whom over 40 had Graves' ophthalmopathy and 55 to 65 had stable Graves' hyperthyroidism. An independent validation cohort of around 19 hyperthyroidism patients and approximately 15 patients who later progressed to ophthalmopathy tested prospective prediction of ophthalmopathy. The 95 to 100 discovery patients were randomly divided into training and test sets at a 7:3 ratio. Thyroid tissue and blood T-cell repertoires from several Graves' hyperthyroidism patients were also compared in the study. After blood sampling, hyperthyroidism patients were treated with methimazole at a starting dose of 30 mg daily, and ophthalmopathy patients were treated with high-dose intravenous methylprednisolone. Libraries were constructed in a second round of multiplex PCR, after which size selection and purification were performed. Paired-end sequencing of the libraries was performed with 100 bp reads on an Illumina HiSeq2000. Raw data were processed with SOAPnuke, discarding reads with adapters, uncalled bases, mean Phred below 15, or no exact constant-primer or identifier match. High-quality paired reads were merged using COPE v1.2.5, and each unique nucleotide sequence was defined as a clonotype. Clonotypes were aligned to IMGT TRBV, TRBD and TRBJ reference segments using MiTCR v1.1. Only V-J combinations with frequency above 0.0001, covering 99% to 99.2% of repertoires, were analysed. The TCS score was defined as the ratio of F50 (clonal expansion) to E x V (chaos), calculated using BLOSUM62-based TCRdist between CDR3 peptides within each V-J. Welch's t-statistics and random forest reduced roughly 500 V-J features to about 13, which were used in a naive Bayes classifier (R e1071). Sample size was not statistically predetermined, and blinding of investigators to group allocation was not performed. TCR Vbeta CDR3 sequencing of 130 to 150 peripheral blood samples (43 ophthalmopathy, 75 to 80 hyperthyroidism and approximately 17 progressor patients) is reported in the paper.

The sequence links TRBV4-1 to TRBJ1-6, with 8 bases in between that match TRBD1. The sample in question was peripheral blood mononuclear cells (PBMCs), obtained at new diagnosis, from a patient treated with antithyroid drugs. The clonotype originates from a woman aged 25-40 years with Graves disease. Donor details come from another sample of the same person, matched by shared clones. The nucleotides are TGCGCCAGCAGCCATCGCCCCGGACAGGGCTATAATTCACCCCTCCACTTT. Its translation reads: CASSHRPGQGYNSPLHF.